This T cell receptor (beta chain) was found in a study of beta chain features in type 1 diabetes. The CDR3 extends over 18 amino acids. Germline-derived CDR1 and CDR2 are SEHNR and FQNEAQ (reference sequence). V lost 4 bases and J lost 3; bases outside the gene matches: 10. This clone turned up a few times. Its antigen is currently unknown. The investigators reverse transcribed all of the isolated RNA, so they sequenced expressed TCRB transcripts. Method: immunoSEQ multiplex PCR; TCRdb's copy keeps in-frame clones and lacks some. The data show some 330,000 clones, 9.5% to 12% seen once. Study-wide results and limits: Unsettled here was the matter of whether HLA type influences TCRB rearrangement.

This sequence originates from a woman aged 25 to 45 in good health. Sequenced sample: naive CD4+ T cells from blood. V gene TRBV7-9 combines with J gene TRBJ2-5; 14 bases line up with TRBD2. CDR3 sequence (DNA): TGTGCCAGCAGCTACCGACTAGCGGGAGGGCCGTTTAAAGAGACCCAGTACTTC. Amino acid sequence: CASSYRLAGGPFKETQYF.